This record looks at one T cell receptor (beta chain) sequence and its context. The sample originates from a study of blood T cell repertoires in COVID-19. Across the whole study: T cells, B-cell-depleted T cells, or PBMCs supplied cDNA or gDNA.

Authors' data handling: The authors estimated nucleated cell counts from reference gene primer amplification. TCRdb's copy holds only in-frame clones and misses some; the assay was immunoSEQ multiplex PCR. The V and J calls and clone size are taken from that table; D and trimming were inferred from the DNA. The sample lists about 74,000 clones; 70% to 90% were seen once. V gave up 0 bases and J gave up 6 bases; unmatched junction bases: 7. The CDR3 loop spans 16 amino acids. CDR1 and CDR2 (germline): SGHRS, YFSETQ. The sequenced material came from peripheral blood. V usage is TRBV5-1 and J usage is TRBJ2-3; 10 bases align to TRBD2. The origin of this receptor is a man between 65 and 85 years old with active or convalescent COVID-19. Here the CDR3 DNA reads TGCGCCAGCAGCTTGGAGGTAGCGGGGGGCCTGGATACGCAGTATTTT. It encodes CASSLEVAGGLDTQYF.